These 17 T cell receptor beta chains share one sample of origin, sequenced in a study of shared clonotypes between healthy human individuals. Some clones are missing from TCRdb's copy, which holds only in-frame ones; the method was immunoSEQ multiplex PCR. Altogether roughly 850,000 clones are present, roughly 96% being singletons, with the ten largest covering less than 0.25%. It was CD45RO-negative cells, positively selected for CCR7, that made up naive CD8 cells, with terminally differentiated effector memory CD45RA+ cells excluded. Sequenced: naive CD8+ T cells sorted from blood. All receptors derive from a man aged 25-45 years in good health.

The CDR3 here is CASSLGSRELREEAFF. In DNA, the CDR3 is TGCGCCAGCAGCTTGGGAAGCAGGGAGCTCCGTGAAGAAGCTTTCTTT. The chain combines TRBV5-1 with TRBJ1-1, with D possibly matching TRBD1 (5 bases). Germline loops: CDR1 SGHRS, CDR2 YFSETQ. V was cut by 0 bases and J by 8 bases, with 20 bases left in between. The CDR3 covers 16 residues.

The chain has TRBV28 and TRBJ2-7, with 8 bases lining up with TRBD2. The CDR3 has 13 amino acids. Germline CDR1 reads MDHEN; CDR2 reads SYDVKM. The chain's CDR3 is CTPVREGAYEQYF. The CDR3 coding sequence is TGTACACCTGTCCGGGAGGGAGCCTACGAGCAGTACTTC.

This chain uses TRBV27 with TRBJ1-5; D ambiguous. The germline gives CDR1 MNHEY, CDR2 SMNVEV (reference sequence). The CDR3 extends over 13 amino acids. Trimming took off 3 bases at V and 6 bases at J, with 9 bases between the two ends. The CDR3 spells CASSLSPSQPQHF. DNA of the CDR3: TGTGCCAGCAGTTTGTCCCCATCTCAGCCCCAGCATTTT.

With respect to this clone: Distinct nucleotide sequences in the sample also encode this CDR3. This chain uses TRBV11-2 with TRBJ2-2; D is uncertain. Germline assignment: CDR1 SGHAT and CDR2 FQNNGV. Trimming cost V 3 bases and J 4 bases, with 3 bases left between them. The CDR3 contains 12 residues. The chain's CDR3 is CASSFGTGELFF. CDR3 bases: TGTGCCAGCAGCTTTGGCACCGGGGAGCTGTTTTTT.

V and J are TRBV27 and TRBJ2-7; 7 nucleotides agree with TRBD1. V was pared by 5 bases and J by 3 bases, with 13 bases of the junction left unmatched. CDR3 length: 16 amino acids. Per the germline V gene, CDR1 is MNHEY and CDR2 is SMNVEV (reference sequence). Written as DNA, the CDR3 is TGTGCCAGCAGTCAGGGACAGAGGACGTTCGGCTACGAGCAGTACTTC. This sequence encodes CASSQGQRTFGYEQYF.

The gene calls are TRBV28 and TRBJ2-2; tentatively, D is TRBD1 (6 bases). Germline V gene data show CDR1 as MDHEN and CDR2 as SYDVKM. V lost 2 bases, J lost 7 bases, and 17 bases lay in between. The CDR3 is 16 residues long. Written as DNA, the CDR3 is TGTGCCAGCAGTTTAATCCCCGCAGGGGAAGGCGGGGAGCTGTTTTTT. It is translated as CASSLIPAGEGGELFF.

This chain joins TRBV7-4 and TRBJ1-5; no definite D call. The germline V and J ends were trimmed by 8 bases and 3 bases, with 17 bases remaining between them. Germline V gene sequence: CDR1 SGHVT, CDR2 SQSDAQ. The CDR3 covers 15 residues. CDR3: CASSPKERVNQPQHF. The CDR3 DNA reads TGTGCCAGCTCACCCAAGGAGAGAGTCAATCAGCCCCAGCATTTT.

This sequence joins TRBV28 and TRBJ2-7, with 9 bases identical to TRBD2. Germline CDR1 and CDR2: MDHEN and SYDVKM. Germline trimming cut 2 bases from V and 5 bases from J; bases unmatched to any gene: 10. The CDR3 length is 16 residues. The DNA of the CDR3 is TGTGCCAGCAGTTTAAAGGTTTCTAGCGGGATCCACGAGCAGTACTTC. Protein product: CASSLKVSSGIHEQYF.

Concerning this clone itself: Within the sample, other DNA sequences also encode this same CDR3. The chain links TRBV29-1 to TRBJ2-1, with 7 bases lining up with TRBD2. Per the germline V gene, CDR1 is SQVTM and CDR2 is ANQGSEA. V dropped 6 bases and J dropped 0; count of bases not matched to a gene: 2. The CDR3 extends over 13 amino acids. In DNA, the CDR3 is TGCAGCGTCCTAGCGGCCTCCTACAATGAGCAGTTCTTC. Its protein is CSVLAASYNEQFF.

V usage is TRBV29-1 and J usage is TRBJ2-7, with TRBD2 matching over 8 bases. The junction had 22 bases not matched to a gene; V was cut back by 7 bases and J by 5 bases. CDR3 length: 17 amino acids. Germline V gene lookup returns CDR1 SQVTM and CDR2 ANQGSEA. This CDR3 reads CSARTASPGTRADEQYF. Here the CDR3 DNA reads TGCAGCGCCCGCACCGCTAGTCCCGGGACTAGAGCGGACGAGCAGTACTTC.

The V and J genes are TRBV7-9 and TRBJ1-2; D is uncertain. The CDR3 length is 13 residues. V lost 5 bases and J lost 8, with 15 bases in between. The V gene's germline CDR1 is SEHNR and CDR2 FQNEAQ (reference sequence). In DNA form, the CDR3 reads TGTGCCAGCAGCCGACCTCGGCCCGGAGGCTACACCTTC. The encoded protein is CASSRPRPGGYTF.

The chain is built from TRBV10-3 and TRBJ2-7, with D unclear. This CDR3 is 16 amino acids long. The germline V and J ends were trimmed by 2 bases and 3 bases, with 17 bases remaining between them. Looked up from germline, CDR1 is ENHRY and CDR2 is SYGVKD. DNA for the CDR3: TGTGCCATCAGTGAGAATCCCTGGGAAAGGGTCTACGAGCAGTACTTC. Translating it yields CAISENPWERVYEQYF.

This rearrangement joins TRBV19 to TRBJ2-1; possible D gene TRBD2, 6 bases. Germline V gene lookup returns CDR1 LNHDA and CDR2 SQIVND (reference sequence). CDR3 length: 18 amino acids. V was clipped by 6 bases and J by 4 bases, with 25 bases between them. The CDR3 DNA follows: TGTGCCAGTAGCGATCTATTTGAGGACGGGAGAGCTTACAATGAGCAGTTCTTC. It is translated as CASSDLFEDGRAYNEQFF.

This clone has just one count. The genes are TRBV5-6 and TRBJ1-4; D is unclear. CDR1 and CDR2 (germline): SGHDT, YYEEEE. The CDR3 is 14 amino acids. Trimming stripped 2 bases from V and 5 bases from J, with 10 bases between. The DNA for the CDR3 is TGTGCCAGCAGCTTTAGTAGGGAGAATGAAAAACTGTTTTTT. Protein product: CASSFSRENEKLFF.

This rearrangement joins TRBV5-1 to TRBJ2-7; possibly TRBD1 for D (5 bases). This CDR3 has 14 amino acids. V was pared by 0 bases and J by 5 bases, with 12 bases between. Germline V gene lookup returns CDR1 SGHRS and CDR2 YFSETQ. The CDR3 sequence is CASSLAKTVNEQYF. CDR3 nucleotide sequence: TGCGCCAGCAGCTTGGCCAAGACAGTCAACGAGCAGTACTTC.

For this clone: Other nucleotide sequences in the sample specify the same CDR3. V is TRBV9 and J is TRBJ2-7, with D perhaps matching TRBD1 (6 bases). Trimming left V 3 bases short and J 3 bases short, with 13 bases between. The CDR3 has 14 residues. Germline V gene lookup returns CDR1 SGDLS and CDR2 YYNGEE. For the CDR3, the DNA is TGTGCCAGCAGCGAACAGGGCGACGGCTACGAGCAGTACTTC. It yields the protein CASSEQGDGYEQYF.

The rearrangement links TRBV9 to TRBJ2-2, with TRBD1 matching over 9 bases. The CDR3 is made up of 15 amino acids. V shed 4 bases, J shed 4 bases, and the junction held 5 bases outside the gene matches. Per the germline V gene, CDR1 is SGDLS and CDR2 is YYNGEE. In nucleotides, the CDR3 is TGTGCCAGCAGCAACCGGGACAGGGTCACCGGGGAGCTGTTTTTT. Translating it yields CASSNRDRVTGELFF.